These 17 T cell receptor beta chains came from one sample sequenced in a study of shared clonotypes between healthy human individuals. Using immunoSEQ multiplex PCR, the repertoire was profiled, and TCRdb retains in-frame clones only, with some absent. The profile covers some 200,000 clones, with 80% to 95% appearing a single time and more than 0.06% taken by the ten largest. Sequencing used naive CD4+ T cells sorted from blood. Subset reported: CD45RA+ positively selected. The receptors here all came from a woman younger than 45 in good health.

This clone was counted once. The chain carries TRBV5-4 and TRBJ1-1; maybe TRBD1 (6 bases). The CDR3 loop spans 15 amino acids. The V end lost 0 bases, the J end lost 0 bases, and 9 bases lay between the germline ends. Germline-derived CDR1 and CDR2 are SGHNT and YYREEE (reference sequence). The CDR3 loop reads CASSLAGQMNTEAFF. The CDR3 bases are TGTGCCAGCAGCTTGGCTGGACAGATGAACACTGAAGCTTTCTTT. Complete variable domain (other parts from reference TRBV5-4 and TRBJ1-1): ETGVTQSPTHLIKTRGQQVTLRCSSQSGHNTVSWYQQALGQGPQFIFQYYREEENGRGNFPPRFSGLQFPNYSSELNVNALELDDSALYLCASSLAGQMNTEAFFGQGTRLTVV.

This chain links TRBV27 with TRBJ2-1, with 12 bases identical to TRBD2. After removal of 5 bases from V and 5 bases from J, the junction contained 4 bases not matched to a gene. The CDR3 contains 15 residues. CDR1 is MNHEY, CDR2 SMNVEV, per germline (reference sequence). The CDR3 loop reads CASSGGLAGNNEQFF. The CDR3 DNA follows: TGTGCCAGCAGTGGAGGACTAGCGGGAAACAATGAGCAGTTCTTC.

J is TRBJ2-3 and V is TRBV20-1, with D hard to call. Germline CDR1 DFQATT, CDR2 SNEGSKA (reference sequence). Trimming cost V 5 bases and J 2 bases, with 5 bases left between them. This CDR3 spans 11 amino acids. This CDR3 is CSAFSTDTQYF. The CDR3 DNA reads as TGCAGTGCTTTCTCCACAGATACGCAGTATTTT.

This clone was counted only a few times. The genes are TRBV11-2 and TRBJ1-1, with D hard to call. The CDR3 runs to 12 residues. V was shortened by 1 base and J by 9 bases, with 9 bases between the two germline ends. Per germline, CDR1 SGHAT and CDR2 FQNNGV. In DNA, the CDR3 is TGTGCCAGCAGCTTAGCCGGCAGGAAAGCTTTCTTT. Translating it yields CASSLAGRKAFF.

This chain joins TRBV4-1 and TRBJ2-2; TRBD2 aligns across 12 bases. The CDR3 consists of 16 residues. The V and J ends lost 4 bases and 3 bases, in that order; junction bases with no gene match: 3. CDR1 MGHRA and CDR2 YSYEKL come from the germline V gene. The CDR3 loop reads CASSRGLAGHTGELFF. The DNA for the CDR3 is TGCGCCAGCAGCCGAGGACTAGCGGGACACACCGGGGAGCTGTTTTTT.

V is TRBV7-8 and J is TRBJ2-3, with 7 bases matching TRBD1. J was trimmed by 4 bases and V by 4 bases; bases with no gene match: 11. Germline-derived CDR1 and CDR2 are SGHVS and FQNEAQ. The CDR3 has 16 residues. CDR3 protein: CASSYPGQGVADTQYF. The CDR3 bases are TGTGCCAGCAGCTACCCCGGCCAGGGGGTTGCAGATACGCAGTATTTT. Full variable domain (missing parts from reference TRBV7-8 and TRBJ2-3): GAGVSQSPRYKVAKRGQDVALRCDPISGHVSLFWYQQALGQGPEFLTYFQNEAQLDKSGLPSDRFFAERPEGSVSTLKIQRTQQEDSAVYLCASSYPGQGVADTQYFGPGTRLTVL.

This chain joins TRBV5-1 and TRBJ2-7; D is unclear. Germline V CDR1 and CDR2: SGHRS, YFSETQ. This CDR3 contains 16 residues. Trimming took 0 bases from V and 0 from J, leaving 13 bases between them. CDR3 nucleotide sequence: TGCGCCAGCAGCTTGGAAGAGCGCCGACTCTCCTACGAGCAGTACTTC. This gives the protein CASSLEERRLSYEQYF.

The V and J genes are TRBV7-9 and TRBJ1-1, with D possibly TRBD1 on 6 matching bases. Germline lookup yields CDR1 SEHNR and CDR2 FQNEAQ (reference sequence). The CDR3 is made up of 14 amino acids. V was cut by 8 bases and J by 1 base, with 14 bases left in between. The CDR3 DNA is TGTGCCAGCGGGGTAACGACAGGGAACACTGAAGCTTTCTTT. This sequence encodes CASGVTTGNTEAFF.

This clone appeared a single time. V usage is TRBV11-2 and J usage is TRBJ2-6; D is unresolved. Germline V gene sequence: CDR1 SGHAT, CDR2 FQNNGV. Trimming stripped 5 bases from V and 2 bases from J, with 13 bases between. This CDR3 region has 16 residues. The DNA of the CDR3 is TGTGCCAGCAGCCCCGCATCTAGTACTGGGGCCAACGTCCTGACTTTC. This gives the protein CASSPASSTGANVLTF.

This chain connects TRBV18 to TRBJ2-7, with D perhaps TRBD2 (6 bases). Trimming shortened V by 3 bases and J by 6 bases, and 18 bases separated the two germline ends. The CDR3 is 15 residues long. Per germline, CDR1 KGHSH and CDR2 LQKENI. The chain's CDR3 is CASSPVFLDSGEQYF. For the CDR3, the DNA is TGTGCCAGCTCACCGGTTTTCCTGGATAGCGGCGAGCAGTACTTC.

This chain connects TRBV4-1 to TRBJ2-5; D gene uncertain. The DNA end lines up better with TRBJ2-7; the J call may be wrong. The CDR3 is 16 residues long. Germline CDR1 MGHRA, CDR2 YSYEKL. CDR3 loop: CASSQVPGPQAYEQYF. CDR3 sequence (DNA): TGCGCCAGCAGCCAAGTACCGGGTCCCCAAGCGTACGAGCAGTACTTC.

The chain recombines TRBV27 with TRBJ2-7, with TRBD1 matching over 8 bases. Per the germline V gene, CDR1 is MNHEY and CDR2 is SMNVEV (reference sequence). V gave up 2 bases and J gave up 0 bases; unmatched junction bases: 15. The CDR3 is made up of 19 amino acids. CDR3 DNA sequence: TGTGCCAGCAGTTTAGTGCAGGGGGCGACCGGGGTCCTCTCCTACGAGCAGTACTTC. It encodes CASSLVQGATGVLSYEQYF.

The V gene is TRBV7-6, the J gene TRBJ2-7; D may match TRBD1 or TRBD2 (5 bases each). V lost 0 bases and J lost 4, with 13 bases in between. Germline values: CDR1 SGHVS, CDR2 FNYEAQ. The CDR3 has 15 amino acids. The CDR3 loop is CASSLAFGAIYEQYF. CDR3 nucleotides: TGTGCCAGCAGCTTAGCCTTCGGGGCCATATACGAGCAGTACTTC.

J is TRBJ2-7 and V is TRBV7-2; 7 bases align to TRBD2. The length of the CDR3 is 16 residues. The V segment lost 5 bases and the J segment 3 bases; nucleotides outside the gene matches: 13. In germline, CDR1 is SGHTA, CDR2 FQGNSA. The CDR3 sequence: CASSQDSSGTIYEQYF. The CDR3, as DNA: TGTGCCAGCAGCCAAGATTCAAGCGGGACGATCTACGAGCAGTACTTC.

The V and J genes are TRBV19 and TRBJ2-2, with no clear D. The CDR3 has 14 residues. V shed 3 bases and J shed 1 base, with 6 bases lying between them. In germline, CDR1 is LNHDA, CDR2 SQIVND (reference sequence). This CDR3 reads CASSIARNTGELFF. The CDR3 region has the DNA TGTGCCAGTAGTATCGCCAGGAACACCGGGGAGCTGTTTTTT.

On this clone itself: In the same sample, other DNA sequences code for this CDR3. V usage is TRBV18 and J usage is TRBJ1-1; 9 bases are shared with TRBD1. The CDR3 has 14 residues. With 3 bases clipped from V and 1 base from J, the junction kept 0 bases outside the gene matches. The germline gives CDR1 KGHSH, CDR2 LQKENI. The DNA of the CDR3 is TGTGCCAGCTCACCGGGACAGGGGAACACTGAAGCTTTCTTT. It specifies CASSPGQGNTEAFF.

This rearrangement joins TRBV27 to TRBJ1-2, with 7 positions matching TRBD1. V trimming: 5 bases; J trimming: 8 bases; junction bases outside the gene matches: 5. The CDR3 loop spans 12 amino acids. From germline, CDR1 is MNHEY and CDR2 SMNVEV (reference sequence). The CDR3 loop is CASSTGVGGYTF. The CDR3 nucleotides are TGTGCCAGCAGTACAGGGGTCGGCGGCTACACCTTC.